Included here is one TCR beta chain sequence, with context. Its antigen is unknown. The CDR3 consists of 14 residues. Losses at the gene ends were 6 bases for V and 5 bases for J; bases not matched to a gene: 7. CDR1 and CDR2 (germline): LNHNV, YYDKDF (reference sequence). This entry belongs to a study of cytomegalovirus exposure and HLA in healthy donors. On the study more broadly: When 300 to 400 donors were genotyped, roughly four fifths of them were found to fall in the Caucasian-associated ancestry cluster. Study-wide results and caveats: In a later analysis, compared with equally common non-associated chains, HLA-associated beta chains were more expanded. What was likely a sequencing artifact was a cluster of highly shared sequence variants.

Amplification used 60 Vbeta primers and 13 Jbeta primers. Repertoires were generated with immunoSEQ multiplex PCR, while TCRdb's copy carries only in-frame clones and drops some. The sample gives about 150,000 clones, 65% to 80% of which show up once; 2.8% is in the top ten. The chain carries TRBV15 and TRBJ2-1, with 7 bases lining up with TRBD2. The sample consisted of PBMCs. This clonotype was sampled from a man younger than 35 in good health and CMV-seronegative. CDR3 nucleotides: TGTGCCACCAGGGGCGGGGGACTGGACAATGAGCAGTTCTTC. Translating it yields CATRGGGLDNEQFF.